Detailed here is one T cell receptor (beta chain). Some clones are missing from TCRdb's copy, which holds only in-frame ones; the method was immunoSEQ multiplex PCR. The table includes fewer than 65,000 clones, approximately 90% detected once. This record comes from a study of blood T cell repertoires in COVID-19. Across the study: Sites across the United States, Italy and Spain contributed samples from acute and convalescent COVID-19.

The CDR3 sequence is 15 residues long. J was trimmed by 2 bases and V by 2 bases; bases with no gene match: 1. Germline V gives CDR1 LGHNA, CDR2 YNFKEQ. The clonotype originates from a woman aged 60 to 75 with COVID-19, enrolled during active disease. The chain carries TRBV4-2 and TRBJ2-3, with 10 positions matching TRBD2. Sequenced: peripheral blood. The CDR3 reads CASSQTSGDTDTQYF. The CDR3 bases are TGTGCCAGCAGCCAAACTAGCGGGGACACAGATACGCAGTATTTT.